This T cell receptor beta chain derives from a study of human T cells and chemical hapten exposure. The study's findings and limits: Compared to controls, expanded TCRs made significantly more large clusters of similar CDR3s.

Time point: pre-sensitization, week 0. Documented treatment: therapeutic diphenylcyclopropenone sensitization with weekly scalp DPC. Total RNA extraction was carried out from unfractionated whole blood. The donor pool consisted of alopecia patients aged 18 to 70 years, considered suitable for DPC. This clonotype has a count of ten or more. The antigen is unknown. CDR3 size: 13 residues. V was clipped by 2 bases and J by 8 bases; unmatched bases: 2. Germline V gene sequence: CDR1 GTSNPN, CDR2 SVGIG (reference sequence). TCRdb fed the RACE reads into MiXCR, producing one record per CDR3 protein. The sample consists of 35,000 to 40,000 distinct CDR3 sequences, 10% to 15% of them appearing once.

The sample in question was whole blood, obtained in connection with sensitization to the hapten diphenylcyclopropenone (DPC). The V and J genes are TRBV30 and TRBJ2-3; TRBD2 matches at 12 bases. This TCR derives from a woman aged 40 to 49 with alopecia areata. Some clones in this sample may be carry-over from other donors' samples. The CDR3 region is CAWSPGLAGTQYF. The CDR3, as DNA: TGTGCCTGGAGTCCGGGACTAGCGGGTACGCAGTATTTT.